This T cell receptor (beta chain) was recorded in a study of T cells after yellow fever vaccination. TCRdb reanalysed the 5' RACE reads using MiXCR and keeps one entry per CDR3 protein. The sample holds more than 300,000 distinct CDR3 sequences, about 10% seen once. Germline-derived CDR1 and CDR2 are MDHEN and SYDVKM. CDR3 length: 17 residues. V was pared by 4 bases and J by 7 bases, with 20 bases between. The sequence was obtained from a man aged 18 to 30 who received the YFV17D yellow fever vaccine. The material sequenced was CD4+ T cells sorted from PBMCs, taken 45 days after the yellow fever booster vaccination. This chain joins TRBV28 and TRBJ1-6; D is possibly TRBD1 (5 bases). CDR3 sequence: CASSSLWGGESNSPLHF. Written as DNA, the CDR3 is TGTGCCAGCAGTTCGCTTTGGGGGGGTGAAAGCAATTCACCCCTCCACTTT.